This is a list of T cell receptor beta chains from one sample in a study of T cells in localized non-small cell lung cancer. The protocol was immunoSEQ multiplex PCR, while the TCRdb copy is restricted to in-frame clones and leaves out a portion. The data contain 850 to 1,000 clones, roughly a fifth of them singletons. This sample comprised normal lung tissue next to the tumor, obtained before any cancer treatment. Receptors originate from a woman aged 35 to 75 with stage II lung adenocarcinoma. Each CDR3 is given without its conserved first and last residue.

v_gene	j_gene	CDR3aa
TRBV28	TRBJ2-1	ASSFSRQDYNEQF
TRBV14	TRBJ2-1	ASSRLGLAGGQEQF
TRBV11-3	TRBJ2-7	ASSLAGSYTYEQY
TRBV25-1	TRBJ2-7	ASSDPGTALPEQY
TRBV18	TRBJ2-7	ASSLQRSYEQY
TRBV10-3	TRBJ1-5	AISEKTGGTQPQH
TRBV1	TRBJ2-7	TSSQDPTGLAVSYEQY
TRBV6-8	TRBJ1-1	ASRGSENTEAF
TRBV11-3	TRBJ2-1	ASSPTSGPYNEQF
TRBV5-1	TRBJ1-5	ASSLDTGVDQPQH
TRBV11-3	TRBJ2-7	ASSLDATPSYEQY
TRBV6-8	TRBJ1-2	ASSSGGDGYT
TRBV19	TRBJ2-1	ASSIYAGTSGDNEQF
TRBV6-8	TRBJ1-2	ASSSGGDGYT
TRBV19	TRBJ1-2	ASSISSGGYGYT
TRBV11-3	TRBJ2-5	ASSLGASLQETQY
TRBV11-3	TRBJ2-5	ASSFSLAGGQETQY
TRBV9	TRBJ2-7	ASSVDAGDSYEQY
TRBV11-3	TRBJ2-5	ASSFNRGKETQY
TRBV11-3	TRBJ2-2	ASTLGLSTGELF
TRBV11-3	TRBJ2-2	ASSWGRGRTGELF
TRBV9	TRBJ2-7	ASSLTSGAYEQY
TRBV4-1	TRBJ2-3	ASSQEGLAGGPTDTQY
TRBV29-1	TRBJ2-1	SVLAGAESYNEQF
TRBV11-3	TRBJ1-2	ASSQGGTHYGYT
TRBV29-1	TRBJ1-5	SASASVGPSNQPQH
TRBV4-1	TRBJ1-2	ASSQDKGGVAYGYT
TRBV11-3	TRBJ1-1	ASSLEGTGFGAF
TRBV6-8	TRBJ1-1	ASSYNPEAQAF
TRBV15	TRBJ1-2	ATSSNRGMGYGYT
TRBV19	TRBJ1-1	ASSIKAGSLNTEAF
TRBV19	TRBJ2-7	ASRPNPLSEQY
TRBV10-2	TRBJ2-7	ASSESSTSSYEQY
TRBV9	TRBJ1-2	ASSGTPAFYYGYT
TRBV19	TRBJ1-1	ASSRYPIPTGTEAF
TRBV5-3	TRBJ2-2	ARSLDGTGTTGELF
TRBV6-8	TRBJ2-2	ASSYGPHTGELF
TRBV9	TRBJ2-4	ASSTGQGGKEY
TRBV12-5	TRBJ1-1	ASGLDLTGAF
TRBV11-3	TRBJ2-7	ASSFDLAGSSYEQY
TRBV15	TRBJ2-5	ATSLRTGQETQY
TRBV30	TRBJ2-3	AWSKRERDTQY
TRBV16	TRBJ2-1	ASSQSRTGPYNEQF
TRBV29-1	TRBJ2-5	SVARRTSTEETQY
TRBV7-4	TRBJ1-1	ASSAGVRTEAF
TRBV6-8	TRBJ1-5	ASSYSGGGAGSQPQH
TRBV11-3	TRBJ2-2	ASSRPGQTTTGELF
TRBV12-5	TRBJ2-5	ASGLGWGGETQY
TRBV11-3	TRBJ2-1	ASSGGSTSSYNEQF
TRBV11-3	TRBJ2-3	ASSSDRDTDTQY
TRBV11-3	TRBJ2-3	ASSPDYTSDTQY
TRBV11-3	TRBJ1-1	ASSSGLGQGRRAEAF
TRBV11-3	TRBJ1-4	ASSRQGRNEKLF
TRBV15	TRBJ2-5	ATSSQRVEQTQY